The 12 T cell receptor beta chains below all came from one sample that was sequenced in a study of T cell responses to AZD1222 COVID-19 vaccine. The method was immunoSEQ multiplex PCR; TCRdb's version includes in-frame clones alone and lacks a portion of them. This sample has roughly 140,000 clones, with around nine tenths found just once. Sequences were derived from peripheral blood, sampled 28 days after the second AZD1222 dose. The receptors were sampled from an adult who received the AZD1222 COVID-19 vaccine.

This clone was recorded once. The gene calls are TRBV24-1 and TRBJ1-4; 8 bases match TRBD1. In germline, CDR1 is KGHDR, CDR2 SFDVKD. The CDR3 is 15 amino acids. The ends lost 3 bases at V and 3 bases at J; junction bases unmatched: 2. The CDR3 loop is CATSDPRGPNEKLFF. The CDR3, as DNA: TGTGCCACCAGTGATCCCAGGGGGCCTAATGAAAAACTGTTTTTT.

V gene TRBV4-1 combines with J gene TRBJ2-5; D ambiguous. This CDR3 is built from 13 residues. V was cut by 0 bases and J by 2 bases, with 4 bases left in between. Germline V gene data show CDR1 as MGHRA and CDR2 as YSYEKL. The CDR3 loop is CASSQEGQETQYF. CDR3 nucleotides: TGCGCCAGCAGCCAAGAGGGACAAGAGACCCAGTACTTC.

The chain employs TRBV9 and TRBJ1-2, with D unclear. Germline V gene sequence: CDR1 SGDLS, CDR2 YYNGEE. Trimming removed 9 bases at V and 5 bases at J, with 23 bases between. The CDR3 contains 15 residues. Here the CDR3 reads CAILPGPRLAYGYTF. The CDR3 DNA follows: TGTGCCATCCTTCCCGGGCCTCGACTAGCTTATGGCTACACCTTC.

The V gene is TRBV18, the J gene TRBJ1-1, with D hard to call. V lost 2 bases, J lost 3 bases, and 7 bases lay in between. The CDR3 spans 13 residues. Per the germline V gene, CDR1 is KGHSH and CDR2 is LQKENI. The CDR3 loop reads CASSPVRDTEAFF. The CDR3 nucleotides are TGTGCCAGCTCACCAGTTAGGGACACTGAAGCTTTCTTT.

Note on this clone: This same CDR3 is encoded by further DNA sequences in the sample. This chain connects TRBV7-9 to TRBJ1-4; D is unresolved. This CDR3 has 14 residues. The ends were cut back, 0 bases at V and 2 bases at J, with 4 bases in the middle. CDR1 is SEHNR, CDR2 FQNEAQ, per germline (reference sequence). CDR3 nucleotides: TGTGCCAGCAGCTTAGCTGGGACTAATGAAAAACTGTTTTTT. This sequence encodes CASSLAGTNEKLFF.

In this sample, this clone turned up once. This chain uses TRBV19 with TRBJ2-4; TRBD1 matches at 7 bases. The V and J ends lost 4 bases and 2 bases, in that order; junction bases with no gene match: 8. Germline assignment: CDR1 LNHDA and CDR2 SQIVND (reference sequence). The CDR3 totals 16 residues. CDR3 coding DNA: TGTGCCAGTAGTACGCCAGGGACAGCAACCAAAAACATTCAGTACTTC. It is translated as CASSTPGTATKNIQYF.

The V gene is TRBV5-4, the J gene TRBJ2-1; the match to TRBD2 covers 11 bases. The length of the CDR3 is 14 residues. The V segment lost 6 bases and the J segment 5 bases; nucleotides outside the gene matches: 4. CDR1 is SGHNT, CDR2 YYREEE, per germline (reference sequence). The CDR3 DNA reads TGTGCCAGCAATCCACTAGCGGGAGACAATGAGCAGTTCTTC. It codes for CASNPLAGDNEQFF. Combining the CDR3 with reference TRBV5-4 and TRBJ2-1 gives the whole variable domain ETGVTQSPTHLIKTRGQQVTLRCSSQSGHNTVSWYQQALGQGPQFIFQYYREEENGRGNFPPRFSGLQFPNYSSELNVNALELDDSALYLCASNPLAGDNEQFFGPGTRLTVL.

V is TRBV29-1 and J is TRBJ1-1, with D uncertain. The CDR3 contains 14 residues. Germline V gene lookup returns CDR1 SQVTM and CDR2 ANQGSEA. The V and J ends lost 7 bases and 3 bases respectively, with 18 bases between them. CDR3 DNA sequence: TGCAGCGCCCAAAGAGGAATCGGGGACACTGAAGCTTTCTTT. Amino acid sequence: CSAQRGIGDTEAFF.

The chain has TRBV30 and TRBJ1-1; D not resolved. Germline-derived CDR1 and CDR2 are GTSNPN and SVGIG (reference sequence). V lost 4 bases to trimming and J lost 4 bases, with 19 bases between them. The CDR3 contains 15 residues. DNA of the CDR3: TGTGCCTGGAATCGGGAGGAGGGAAGGGCCACTGAAGCTTTCTTT. It yields the protein CAWNREEGRATEAFF.

This chain uses TRBV25-1 with TRBJ2-5; D is unresolved. There are 15 residues in the CDR3. Looked up from germline, CDR1 is MGHDK and CDR2 is SYGVNS. V lost 2 bases and J 0 bases, leaving 10 bases between the germline ends. CDR3 sequence: CASSETPGYQETQYF. The CDR3 DNA sequence: TGTGCCAGCAGTGAAACCCCCGGTTACCAAGAGACCCAGTACTTC.

The chain carries TRBV5-1 and TRBJ1-1; no firm D call. There are 17 residues in the CDR3. Germline CDR1 SGHRS, CDR2 YFSETQ. Trimming shortened V by 2 bases and J by 0 bases, and 17 bases separated the two germline ends. The DNA for the CDR3 is TGCGCCAGCAGCTTAGACACCCCAGGTTCGGTGAACACTGAAGCTTTCTTT. Translation gives CASSLDTPGSVNTEAFF.

The chain has TRBV19 and TRBJ2-1, with TRBD1 matching 7 bases. The CDR3 extends over 15 amino acids. Germline V lookup: CDR1 LNHDA, CDR2 SQIVND (reference sequence). V lost 3 bases to trimming and J lost 5 bases; unmatched junction nucleotides: 7. CDR3 loop: CASSMGGQVNNEQFF. The CDR3 region has the DNA TGTGCCAGTAGTATGGGCGGACAGGTAAACAATGAGCAGTTCTTC.